Listed below are T cell receptor beta chains from one sample, sequenced in a study of human T cells and chemical hapten exposure. TCRdb recomputed calls from the RACE reads with MiXCR, one row per CDR3 protein. Of around 120,000 distinct CDR3 sequences in the sample, roughly 11% are singletons; the top ten hold around 3.4%. The input for sequencing was whole blood, taken in connection with sensitization to the hapten diphenylcyclopropenone (DPC). These receptors were taken from a woman between 40 and 50 years old with alopecia areata. Some clones in this sample may be carry-over from other donors' samples. Each CDR3 is given with its conserved first and last residue. A D gene is named only where the DNA matches it firmly. A clone size is listed for some rows: how often the clone was seen (once, few, many), or a class if it is expanded.

D gene | J gene | V gene | clone size | CDR3 protein | CDR3 DNA
. | TRBJ1-5 | TRBV6-4 | few | CASSDEPTRRALNQPQHF | TGTGCCAGCAGTGACGAGCCGACGCGCCGGGCCCTAAATCAGCCCCAGCATTTT
TRBD1 | TRBJ2-5 | TRBV6-2/TRBV6-3 | . | CASSYSRTGVGEETQYF | TGTGCCAGCAGTTACTCTCGGACAGGGGTCGGGGAAGAGACCCAGTACTTC
. | TRBJ2-1 | TRBV20-1 | many | CSARDGTSSLEQFF | TGCAGTGCTAGAGATGGGACTTCTAGTTTAGAGCAGTTCTTC
TRBD2 | TRBJ2-5 | TRBV12-5 | many | CASGAGLAGSETQYF | TGTGCTAGTGGTGCCGGACTAGCGGGAAGTGAGACCCAGTACTTC
. | TRBJ2-7 | TRBV18 | . | CASSPTANRDEQYF | TGTGCCAGCTCTCCTACAGCTAACAGGGACGAGCAGTACTTC
TRBD2 | TRBJ2-1 | TRBV6-2/TRBV6-3 | . | CASSITSRGTSGRPPYNEQFF | TGTGCCAGCAGTATAACTAGTCGGGGGACTAGCGGGAGACCCCCCTACAATGAGCAGTTCTTC
. | TRBJ2-2 | TRBV25-1 | many | CASSDPRKNTGELFF | TGTGCCAGCAGTGACCCCAGGAAGAACACCGGGGAGCTGTTTTTT
. | TRBJ2-7 | TRBV14 | many | CASSHSYEQYF | TGTGCCAGCAGCCACTCCTACGAGCAGTACTTC
TRBD1 | TRBJ1-2 | TRBV7-9 | . | CASSLGDRPSYYGYTF | TGTGCCAGCAGCTTAGGGGACAGGCCCTCCTACTATGGCTACACCTTC
. | TRBJ2-5 | TRBV10-3 | many | CAITGTFGETQYF | TGTGCCATAACAGGGACTTTTGGAGAGACCCAGTACTTC
TRBD2 | TRBJ2-1 | TRBV9 | . | CASSPRDYPNEQFF | TGTGCCAGCAGCCCCCGGGACTACCCAAATGAGCAGTTCTTC
. | TRBJ2-5 | TRBV30 | . | CAWSVRREGTQYF | TGTGCCTGGAGTGTAAGGAGGGAAGGGACCCAGTACTTC
. | TRBJ2-3 | TRBV7-2 | many | CASSSHVGRVGDTQYF | TGTGCCAGCAGCTCCCATGTGGGCAGGGTGGGGGATACGCAGTATTTT
TRBD2 | TRBJ2-7 | TRBV28 | many | CASSWEREGQIYEQYF | TGTGCCAGCTCCTGGGAGCGGGAGGGCCAAATCTACGAGCAGTACTTC
TRBD1 | TRBJ1-1 | TRBV3-1 | . | CASSPHRGRAEAFF | TGTGCCAGCAGCCCCCACAGGGGTCGGGCTGAAGCTTTCTTT